This passage covers 19 T cell receptor beta chains from one sample sequenced in a study of blood T cells in healthy people across ages. Through a sample-barcoded 5' primer and a J-beta primer mix, a second PCR was run for roughly 7 to 11 cycles. A single record per CDR3 protein comes from TCRdb applying MiXCR to the 5' RACE reads. The sample holds about a million distinct CDR3 sequences, 48% seen once. The specimen sequenced was blood. These receptor sequences come from a man aged 25 to 40 in good health.

The chain is built from TRBV20-1 and TRBJ2-4, with D unclear. The DNA end is a closer match to TRBJ2-5, so the J assignment may be wrong. CDR3 length equals 13 residues. The germline gives CDR1 DFQATT, CDR2 SNEGSKA (reference sequence). CDR3 sequence: CSAFAPMQETQYF. The CDR3 nucleotides read TGCAGTGCGTTCGCTCCTATGCAAGAGACCCAGTACTTC.

The rearrangement joins TRBV7-9 to TRBJ1-2; D is undetermined. CDR1 is SEHNR and CDR2 is FQNEAQ in the germline V gene (reference sequence). Trimming removed 5 bases at V and 8 bases at J, with 15 bases between. CDR3 length: 13 residues. The CDR3: CASSIGEKGGYTF. For the CDR3, the DNA is TGTGCCAGCAGCATCGGGGAAAAAGGGGGCTACACCTTC.

This clonotype came up a few times. This chain joins TRBV7-2 and TRBJ1-2; D perhaps matches TRBD1 (5 bases). Looked up from germline, CDR1 is SGHTA and CDR2 is FQGNSA. The CDR3 is 13 residues long. V was clipped by 5 bases and J by 7 bases, with 14 bases between them. The CDR3 region is CASSRDGIGGYTF. The CDR3 region has the DNA TGTGCCAGCAGCCGGGACGGGATCGGTGGCTACACCTTC.

The chain carries TRBV12-3 or TRBV12-4 and TRBJ2-3; TRBD1 matches at 10 bases. V shed 7 bases and J 4 bases; nucleotides not matched to a gene: 5. There are 14 residues in the CDR3. CDR3 in DNA: TGTGCCAGCAAACGGGACAGGGGACCAGATACGCAGTATTTT. This sequence encodes CASKRDRGPDTQYF.

There are many counts of this clonotype. The gene calls are TRBV29-1 and TRBJ2-3, with 8 bases matching TRBD2. CDR3 size: 17 residues. The germline V gene encodes CDR1 SQVTM and CDR2 ANQGSEA. V was pared by 8 bases and J by 1 base, with 17 bases of the junction left unmatched. The CDR3 reads CSTAGRGVAGRTDTQYF. CDR3 nucleotides: TGCAGCACTGCGGGTAGGGGAGTAGCGGGGCGCACAGATACGCAGTATTTT.

J is TRBJ2-5 and V is TRBV4-1; tentatively, D is TRBD1 (6 bases). The CDR3 has 14 amino acids. Germline V gene lookup returns CDR1 MGHRA and CDR2 YSYEKL. With 2 bases removed from V and 3 bases from J, the gap between germline ends came to 10 bases. The CDR3 reads CASSQPNREETQYF. CDR3 coding DNA: TGCGCCAGCAGCCAACCAAACAGGGAAGAGACCCAGTACTTC.

CDR3 DNA: TGCGCCAGCAGCCAAACGGGACTAGCGGGGGTAGGGACAGATACGCAGTATTTT. Amino acids: CASSQTGLAGVGTDTQYF. The chain is built from TRBV4-1 and TRBJ2-3; TRBD2 aligns across 14 bases. The V and J ends lost 2 bases and 3 bases, in that order; junction bases with no gene match: 7. Germline V lookup: CDR1 MGHRA, CDR2 YSYEKL. This CDR3 has 18 amino acids.

The rearrangement links TRBV6-2 or TRBV6-3 to TRBJ1-5; 9 nucleotides agree with TRBD1. V shed 0 bases and J 7 bases; nucleotides not matched to a gene: 4. The CDR3 length is 15 residues. CDR1 and CDR2 (germline): MNHEY, SVGEGT. Here the CDR3 reads CASSYSDRGDQPQHF. In DNA, the CDR3 is TGTGCCAGCAGTTACTCGGACAGGGGAGACCAGCCCCAGCATTTT.

Only a few counts were recorded for this clonotype. The rearrangement uses TRBV7-2 and TRBJ1-5; D is undetermined. The CDR3 length is 14 residues. The V and J ends lost 11 bases and 2 bases respectively, with 16 bases between them. Germline CDR1 SGHTA, CDR2 FQGNSA. The CDR3 sequence: CARPRNGGNQPQHF. Written as DNA, the CDR3 is TGTGCCCGCCCCCGGAACGGGGGCAATCAGCCCCAGCATTTT.

This clonotype was seen more than once but under ten times. This chain joins TRBV20-1 and TRBJ2-1; D might be TRBD1 or TRBD2, each matching 5 bases. The germline CDR1 and CDR2 sequences are DFQATT and SNEGSKA (reference sequence). The CDR3 consists of 13 residues. V was clipped by 7 bases and J by 4 bases, with 14 bases between them. CDR3 amino acids: CSVQGEPYNEQFF. CDR3 coding DNA: TGCAGTGTTCAAGGGGAGCCATACAATGAGCAGTTCTTC.

The rearrangement uses TRBV6-1 and TRBJ1-2, with D hard to call. Looked up from germline, CDR1 is MNHNS and CDR2 is SASEGT. This CDR3 is built from 13 residues. V lost 8 bases to trimming and J lost 5 bases, with 15 bases between them. Here the CDR3 reads CASGSAADYGYTF. DNA for the CDR3: TGTGCCAGCGGCTCGGCAGCGGATTATGGCTACACCTTC.

The table lists this clonotype with a few counts. The chain joins TRBV2 to TRBJ1-6; a possible D gene is TRBD1 (6 bases). The V and J ends lost 6 bases and 7 bases respectively, with 13 bases between them. Germline CDR1 reads SNHLY; CDR2 reads FYNNEI. The length of the CDR3 is 14 residues. The DNA for the CDR3 is TGTGCCAGCAGCGCAGGGGACGGGAATTCACCCCTCCACTTT. This gives the protein CASSAGDGNSPLHF.

V and J are TRBV10-3 and TRBJ1-1; 9 bases map to TRBD1. The CDR3 contains 14 residues. V dropped 2 bases and J dropped 4; count of bases not matched to a gene: 2. Germline CDR1 is ENHRY and CDR2 is SYGVKD. The CDR3 DNA is TGTGCCATCAGTGAGACAGGGGGCGGCACTGAAGCTTTCTTT. Amino acid sequence: CAISETGGGTEAFF.

The chain combines TRBV20-1 with TRBJ1-2, with 7 nucleotides matching TRBD1. CDR3 length equals 13 residues. Germline V gene lookup returns CDR1 DFQATT and CDR2 SNEGSKA (reference sequence). CDR3 bases: TGCAGGGCTCGGGACAGTCCTACGGGTGGCTACACCTTC. As protein: CRARDSPTGGYTF.

The chain is built from TRBV5-1 and TRBJ2-7, with a possible D match to TRBD2 (6 bases). Trimming shortened V by 2 bases and J by 2 bases, and 17 bases separated the two germline ends. Germline V CDR1 and CDR2: SGHRS, YFSETQ. The CDR3 sequence is 16 residues long. The CDR3 loop is CASSLNPGTSTYEQYF. In DNA form, the CDR3 reads TGCGCCAGCAGCTTAAACCCCGGGACTTCTACCTACGAGCAGTACTTC. The variable domain in full, with the rest retrieved from reference TRBV5-1 and TRBJ2-7, is KAGVTQTPRYLIKTRGQQVTLSCSPISGHRSVSWYQQTPGQGLQFLFEYFSETQRNKGNFPGRFSGRQFSNSRSEMNVSTLELGDSALYLCASSLNPGTSTYEQYFGPGTRLTVT.

This clonotype was picked up a small number of times. The chain has TRBV29-1 and TRBJ2-3, with D perhaps assigned TRBD1 or TRBD2 (5 bases each). The CDR3 is made up of 13 amino acids. Germline V gene lookup returns CDR1 SQVTM and CDR2 ANQGSEA. V was shortened by 3 bases and J by 7 bases, with 14 bases between the two germline ends. The CDR3 is CSVEGLAAYTQYF. CDR3 sequence (DNA): TGCAGCGTTGAGGGGCTAGCCGCATATACGCAGTATTTT.

The chain uses TRBV7-2 and TRBJ1-4; 8 nucleotides line up with TRBD1. Trimming took 4 bases from V and 3 from J; bases not matched to a gene: 7. This CDR3 spans 16 amino acids. Per germline, CDR1 SGHTA and CDR2 FQGNSA. CDR3: CASSSRQGRPNEKLFF. CDR3 DNA: TGTGCCAGCAGCTCGAGACAGGGGAGGCCTAATGAAAAACTGTTTTTT.

The chain is built from TRBV2 and TRBJ2-2; 8 nucleotides align to TRBD1. Trimming cost V 1 base and J 6 bases; bases outside gene matches: 7. This CDR3 has 16 residues. Germline CDR1 is SNHLY and CDR2 is FYNNEI. In DNA form, the CDR3 reads TGTGCCAGCAGTGAAGTGGGACAGGTTAACGCCGGGGAGCTGTTTTTT. Encoded protein: CASSEVGQVNAGELFF. The entire variable domain, with the rest obtained from reference TRBV2 and TRBJ2-2, is as follows: EPEVTQTPSHQVTQMGQEVILRCVPISNHLYFYWYRQILGQKVEFLVSFYNNEISEKSEIFDDQFSVERPDGSNFTLKIRSTKLEDSAMYFCASSEVGQVNAGELFFGEGSRLTVL.

This clonotype was picked up a small number of times. CDR3 amino acids: CSASDTGELFF. The CDR3 DNA is TGCAGCGCCTCAGACACCGGGGAGCTGTTTTTT. This chain links TRBV29-1 with TRBJ2-2; D uncertain. Per germline, CDR1 SQVTM and CDR2 ANQGSEA. CDR3 size: 11 residues. The V end lost 7 bases, the J end lost 3 bases, and 6 bases lay between the germline ends.